A single sample is the source of the 21 T cell receptor beta chains below, sequenced in a study of T cells in Graves' hyperthyroidism and ophthalmopathy. Regions amplified from RNA transcripts were the TCR beta CDR3 regions. TCR CDR3 underwent first-round RT-PCR with the HTBI primer set. TCRdb re-derived calls from the multiplex PCR reads in MiXCR, one entry per CDR3 protein. The table includes a few hundred thousand distinct CDR3 sequences, approximately 13% detected once. The sequencing sample was made of blood. Receptors were obtained from a woman between 18 and 29 years old with Graves' hyperthyroidism.

This clonotype was detected many times. The chain uses TRBV5-1 and TRBJ1-1; D possibly corresponds to TRBD1 (5 bases). This CDR3 has 15 residues. V lost 4 bases, J lost 3 bases, and 16 bases lay in between. The germline CDR1 and CDR2 sequences are SGHRS and YFSETQ. CDR3 sequence: CASSHIGGGDTEAFF. The CDR3 nucleotides read TGCGCCAGCAGCCACATTGGGGGAGGGGACACTGAAGCTTTCTTT.

Ten or more counts support this clonotype. V is TRBV10-3 and J is TRBJ2-3; D ambiguous. The germline V gene has CDR1 ENHRY and CDR2 SYGVKD. The V end lost 3 bases, the J end lost 2 bases, and 21 bases lay between the germline ends. The CDR3 length is 18 residues. The DNA for the CDR3 is TGTGCCATCAGTGAAGGACGGAACCCCAGTCAACACACAGATACGCAGTATTTT. It specifies CAISEGRNPSQHTDTQYF.

This clonotype occurred many times. The chain is built from TRBV6-2 or TRBV6-3 and TRBJ1-2; D not resolved. This CDR3 region has 12 residues. V lost 5 bases to trimming and J lost 6 bases, with 10 bases between them. Germline CDR1 MNHEY, CDR2 SVGEGT. The CDR3 region is CASSPDLDGYTF. The CDR3 nucleotides are TGTGCCAGCAGTCCCGACTTGGATGGCTACACCTTC.

The chain joins TRBV2 to TRBJ1-1, with 7 bases fitting TRBD1. Germline CDR1 is SNHLY and CDR2 is FYNNEI. The length of the CDR3 is 14 residues. With 8 bases clipped from V and 4 bases from J, the junction kept 10 bases outside the gene matches. CDR3 amino acids: CASQGGSGGTEAFF. CDR3 bases: TGTGCCAGCCAGGGGGGGTCAGGGGGCACTGAAGCTTTCTTT.

This clonotype was observed many times. The CDR3: CSVPQGRVADTQYF. For the CDR3, the DNA is TGCAGCGTCCCTCAGGGTAGAGTGGCAGATACGCAGTATTTT. This chain uses TRBV29-1 with TRBJ2-3, with a possible D match to TRBD1 (5 bases). Trimming removed 6 bases at V and 4 bases at J, with 17 bases between. Germline-derived CDR1 and CDR2 are SQVTM and ANQGSEA. The CDR3 is made up of 14 amino acids.

This clonotype appeared many times. The rearrangement uses TRBV9 and TRBJ1-2; D gene ambiguous. Germline V gives CDR1 SGDLS, CDR2 YYNGEE. This CDR3 is built from 14 residues. Trimming cost V 4 bases and J 2 bases, with 12 bases left between them. The CDR3 region has the DNA TGTGCCAGCAGCCCAGAACCGGACAACTATGGCTACACCTTC. Protein: CASSPEPDNYGYTF.

The sample holds many counts of this clonotype. The chain uses TRBV11-3 and TRBJ2-1, with D possibly matching TRBD2 (6 bases). Germline assignment: CDR1 SGHNT and CDR2 YENEEA. The CDR3 has 13 amino acids. Trimming took 4 bases from V and 4 from J, leaving 8 bases between them. The CDR3 sequence is CASSSGTYNEQFF. DNA for the CDR3: TGTGCCAGCAGCTCCGGGACTTACAATGAGCAGTTCTTC.

The sample holds many counts of this clonotype. The gene calls are TRBV11-1 and TRBJ2-5, with 9 nucleotides matching TRBD2. CDR3 length equals 14 residues. The germline V gene has CDR1 SGHAT and CDR2 FQDESV (reference sequence). Trimming at V came to 7 bases and at J to 3 bases, leaving 6 bases not matched to a gene. CDR3 sequence: CASTHWTSEETQYF. As DNA, the CDR3 is TGTGCCAGCACCCACTGGACTAGCGAAGAGACCCAGTACTTC.

There are many counts of this clonotype. The rearrangement links TRBV7-3 to TRBJ2-5; tentatively, D is TRBD2 (6 bases). This CDR3 is built from 13 residues. The V end lost 5 bases, the J end lost 3 bases, and 10 bases lay between the germline ends. In germline, CDR1 is SGHTA, CDR2 FQGTGA. This CDR3 reads CASSILAKETQYF. DNA of the CDR3: TGTGCCAGCAGCATACTAGCTAAAGAGACCCAGTACTTC.

The sample holds many counts of this clonotype. CDR3 nucleotide sequence: TGTGCCAGCAGCTGGACTCCTACAGATACGCAGTATTTT. It codes for CASSWTPTDTQYF. The chain combines TRBV7-2 with TRBJ2-3, with a weak D call TRBD2 (5 bases). Germline V gene data show CDR1 as SGHTA and CDR2 as FQGNSA. This CDR3 has 13 residues. V lost 4 bases, J lost 3 bases, and 8 bases lay in between.

The V call is TRBV7-9, the J call TRBJ2-1, with D perhaps assigned TRBD1 or TRBD2 (6 bases each). The CDR3 runs 15 residues. Trimming took 6 bases from V and 4 from J, leaving 16 bases between them. The V gene's germline CDR1 is SEHNR and CDR2 FQNEAQ (reference sequence). The CDR3 sequence is CASRPSGGTYNEQFF. The CDR3 DNA reads as TGTGCCAGCAGACCGAGCGGAGGGACATACAATGAGCAGTTCTTC. The whole variable domain, remainder taken from reference TRBV7-9 and TRBJ2-1, is DTGVSQNPRHKITKRGQNVTFRCDPISEHNRLYWYRQTLGQGPEFLTYFQNEAQLEKSRLLSDRFSAERPKGSFSTLEIQRTEQGDSAMYLCASRPSGGTYNEQFFGPGTRLTVL.

This clonotype was recorded many times. The rearrangement links TRBV20-1 to TRBJ2-3; D is tentatively TRBD1 or TRBD2 (5 bases each). V lost 0 bases, J lost 5 bases, and 18 bases lay in between. The CDR3 contains 16 residues. Germline CDR1 DFQATT, CDR2 SNEGSKA (reference sequence). CDR3 sequence: CSARDWDVVSGDTQYF. CDR3 coding DNA: TGCAGTGCTAGAGATTGGGACGTCGTGTCCGGAGATACGCAGTATTTT.

The rearrangement uses TRBV3-1 and TRBJ2-7; D not resolved. The CDR3 runs to 15 residues. The ends were cut back, 2 bases at V and 0 bases at J, with 11 bases in the middle. Per germline, CDR1 LGHDT and CDR2 YNNKEL (reference sequence). The CDR3 sequence: CASSQQRRNSYEQYF. Here the CDR3 DNA reads TGTGCCAGCAGCCAACAAAGACGGAACTCCTACGAGCAGTACTTC.

This clonotype was seen repeatedly, ten times or more. The CDR3 sequence is CASSQDGREAFF. The CDR3, as DNA: TGTGCCAGCAGCCAAGATGGTAGGGAAGCTTTCTTT. This chain links TRBV3-1 with TRBJ1-1; no firm D call. Trimming shortened V by 0 bases and J by 8 bases, and 7 bases separated the two germline ends. The CDR3 extends over 12 amino acids. CDR1 is LGHDT, CDR2 YNNKEL, per germline (reference sequence).

In this sample, this clonotype turned up many times. This rearrangement joins TRBV13 to TRBJ2-3; D possibly corresponds to TRBD2 (5 bases). V gave up 4 bases and J gave up 2 bases, with 13 bases separating them. The CDR3 has 15 residues. Germline lookup yields CDR1 PRHDT and CDR2 FYEKMQ (reference sequence). The CDR3 DNA sequence: TGTGCCAGCAGCTGGAGGAGTACGAACACAGATACGCAGTATTTT. This translates into CASSWRSTNTDTQYF.

The CDR3 nucleotides read TGCAGCGTTGGGGGACAGGGGGCTAACTATGGCTACACCTTC. Translating gives CSVGGQGANYGYTF. The chain has TRBV29-1 and TRBJ1-2, with 11 bases aligning to TRBD1. With 4 bases clipped from V and 0 bases from J, the junction kept 1 base outside the gene matches. CDR3 length equals 14 residues. The V gene's germline CDR1 is SQVTM and CDR2 ANQGSEA.

This clonotype was counted only a few times. This may be a read error: a much more frequent sequence differs by one nucleotide. The rearrangement uses TRBV7-8 and TRBJ2-3; D might be TRBD2 (6 bases). The germline V gene encodes CDR1 SGHVS and CDR2 FQNEAQ. Deletions cut 5 bases from V and 2 bases from J, with 14 bases between. The CDR3 has 15 residues. The CDR3 spells CASSPDKGLTDTQYF. In DNA form, the CDR3 reads TGTGCCAGCAGCCCAGACAAGGGACTCACAGATACGCAGTATTTT.

The chain joins TRBV12-3 or TRBV12-4 to TRBJ1-2; TRBD1 matches 7 bases. With V trimmed by 1 base and J by 6 bases, 5 bases remained unmatched. The CDR3 is 14 amino acids. In DNA, the CDR3 is TGTGCCAGCAGTTTAGGGCAGGGGGACCATGGCTACACCTTC. Its translation: CASSLGQGDHGYTF.

This clonotype has a count of ten or more. This chain connects TRBV7-2 to TRBJ1-5; no clear D. V lost 5 bases and J 5 bases, leaving 10 bases between the germline ends. This CDR3 contains 13 residues. Germline V gene data show CDR1 as SGHTA and CDR2 as FQGNSA. The CDR3, as DNA: TGTGCCAGCAGCCTCTCCAAGGATCAGCCCCAGCATTTT. Amino acid sequence: CASSLSKDQPQHF.

This clonotype was counted only a few times. The V gene is TRBV10-3, the J gene TRBJ2-3, with 9 bases fitting TRBD2. CDR1 is ENHRY, CDR2 SYGVKD, per germline. The CDR3 is 14 amino acids. V lost 5 bases and J lost 3; bases outside the gene matches: 3. The CDR3: CAISTSGSTDTQYF. CDR3 sequence (DNA): TGTGCCATCAGTACTAGCGGGTCTACAGATACGCAGTATTTT.

The table lists this clonotype with many counts. The CDR3: CASSPDRGVNTEAFF. DNA for the CDR3: TGTGCCAGCAGTCCCGACCGGGGCGTGAACACTGAAGCTTTCTTT. The chain carries TRBV6-1 and TRBJ1-1; D is possibly TRBD1 (5 bases). Germline CDR1 MNHNS, CDR2 SASEGT. Trimming removed 5 bases at V and 0 bases at J, with 13 bases between. The CDR3 has 15 residues.